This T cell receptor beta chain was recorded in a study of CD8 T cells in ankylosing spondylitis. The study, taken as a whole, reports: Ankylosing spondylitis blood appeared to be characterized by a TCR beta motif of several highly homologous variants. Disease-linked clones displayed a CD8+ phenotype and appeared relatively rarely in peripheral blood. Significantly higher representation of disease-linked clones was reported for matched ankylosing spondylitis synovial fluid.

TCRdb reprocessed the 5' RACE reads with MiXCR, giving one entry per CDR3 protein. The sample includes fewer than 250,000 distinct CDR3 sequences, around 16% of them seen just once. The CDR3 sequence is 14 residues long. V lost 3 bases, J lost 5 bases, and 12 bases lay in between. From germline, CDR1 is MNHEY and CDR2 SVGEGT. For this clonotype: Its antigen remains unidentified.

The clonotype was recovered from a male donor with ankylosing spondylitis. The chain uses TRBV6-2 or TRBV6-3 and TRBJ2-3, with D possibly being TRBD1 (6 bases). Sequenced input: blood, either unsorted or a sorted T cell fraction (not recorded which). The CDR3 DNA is TGTGCCAGCAGTTATGCAGGGGCGAAAGATACGCAGTATTTT. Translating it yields CASSYAGAKDTQYF.